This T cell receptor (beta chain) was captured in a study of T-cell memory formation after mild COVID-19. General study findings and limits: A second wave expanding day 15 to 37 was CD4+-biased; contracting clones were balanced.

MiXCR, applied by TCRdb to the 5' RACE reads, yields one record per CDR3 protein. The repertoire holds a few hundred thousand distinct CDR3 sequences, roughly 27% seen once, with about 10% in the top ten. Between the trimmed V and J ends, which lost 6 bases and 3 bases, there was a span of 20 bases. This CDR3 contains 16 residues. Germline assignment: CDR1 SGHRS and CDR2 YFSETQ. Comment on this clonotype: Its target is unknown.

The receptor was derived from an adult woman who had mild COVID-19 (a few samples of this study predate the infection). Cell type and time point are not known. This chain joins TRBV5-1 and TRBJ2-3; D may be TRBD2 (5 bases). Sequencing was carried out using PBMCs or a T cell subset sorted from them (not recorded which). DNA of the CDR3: TGCGCCAGCACCTCCGGTGAGGGTGGTGGAACAGATACGCAGTATTTT. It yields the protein CASTSGEGGGTDTQYF.